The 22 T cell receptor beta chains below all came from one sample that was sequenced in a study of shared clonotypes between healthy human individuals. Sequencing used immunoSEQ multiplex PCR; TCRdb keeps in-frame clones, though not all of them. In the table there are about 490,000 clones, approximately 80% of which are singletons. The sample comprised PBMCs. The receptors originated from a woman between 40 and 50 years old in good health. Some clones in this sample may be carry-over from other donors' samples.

The CDR3 sequence is CASSYSVSTDTQYF. In DNA, the CDR3 is TGTGCCAGCAGTTACTCGGTATCCACAGATACGCAGTATTTT. The genes are TRBV6-6 and TRBJ2-3; D is ambiguous. The CDR3 runs 14 residues. Germline-derived CDR1 and CDR2 are MNHNY and SVGAGI (reference sequence). Trimming shortened V by 0 bases and J by 2 bases, and 6 bases separated the two germline ends.

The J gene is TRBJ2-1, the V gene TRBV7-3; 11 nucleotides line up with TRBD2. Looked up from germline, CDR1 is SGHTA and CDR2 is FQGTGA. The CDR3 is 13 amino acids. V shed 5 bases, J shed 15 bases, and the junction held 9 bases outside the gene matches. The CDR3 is CASSPLAGGGVFF. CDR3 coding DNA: TGTGCCAGCAGCCCCCTAGCGGGAGGCGGGGTGTTCTTC.

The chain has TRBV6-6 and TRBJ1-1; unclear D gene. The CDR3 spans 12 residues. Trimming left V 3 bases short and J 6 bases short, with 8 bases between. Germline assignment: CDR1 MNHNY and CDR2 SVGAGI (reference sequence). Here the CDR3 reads CASSYGFSEAFF. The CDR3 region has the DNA TGTGCCAGCAGTTATGGTTTCTCTGAAGCTTTCTTT.

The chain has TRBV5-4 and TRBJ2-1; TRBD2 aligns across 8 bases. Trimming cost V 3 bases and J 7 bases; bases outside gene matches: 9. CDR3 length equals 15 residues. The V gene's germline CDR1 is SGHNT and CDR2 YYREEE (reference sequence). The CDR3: CASSSAGARRNEQFF. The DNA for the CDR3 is TGTGCCAGCAGCTCAGCGGGAGCGAGGAGGAATGAGCAGTTCTTC.

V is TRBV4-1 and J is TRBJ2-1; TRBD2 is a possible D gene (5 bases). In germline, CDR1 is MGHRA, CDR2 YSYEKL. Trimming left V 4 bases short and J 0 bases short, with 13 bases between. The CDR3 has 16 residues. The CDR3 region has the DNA TGCGCCAGCAGCCGCCCCGGGGTTAGCTCCTACAATGAGCAGTTCTTC. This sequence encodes CASSRPGVSSYNEQFF.

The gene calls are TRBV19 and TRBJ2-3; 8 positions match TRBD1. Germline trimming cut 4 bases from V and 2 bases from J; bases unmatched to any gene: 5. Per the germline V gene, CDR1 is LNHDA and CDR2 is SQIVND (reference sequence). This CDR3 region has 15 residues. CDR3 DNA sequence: TGTGCCAGTAGTACGTGGACAGGGTCCACAGATACGCAGTATTTT. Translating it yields CASSTWTGSTDTQYF.

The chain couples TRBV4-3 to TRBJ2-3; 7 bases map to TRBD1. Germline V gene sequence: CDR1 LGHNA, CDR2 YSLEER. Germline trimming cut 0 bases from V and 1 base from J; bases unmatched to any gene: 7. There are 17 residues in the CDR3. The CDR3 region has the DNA TGCGCCAGCAGCCAAGATGTTGGGGACAGCCGCACAGATACGCAGTATTTT. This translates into CASSQDVGDSRTDTQYF.

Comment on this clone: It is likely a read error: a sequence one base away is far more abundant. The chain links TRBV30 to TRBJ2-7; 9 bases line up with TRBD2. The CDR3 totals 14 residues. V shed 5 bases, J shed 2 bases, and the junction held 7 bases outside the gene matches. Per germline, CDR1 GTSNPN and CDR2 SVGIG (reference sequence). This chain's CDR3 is CAWRKAGGPYEQYF. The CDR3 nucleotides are TGTGCCTGGCGAAAAGCGGGAGGCCCCTACGAGCAGTACTTC.

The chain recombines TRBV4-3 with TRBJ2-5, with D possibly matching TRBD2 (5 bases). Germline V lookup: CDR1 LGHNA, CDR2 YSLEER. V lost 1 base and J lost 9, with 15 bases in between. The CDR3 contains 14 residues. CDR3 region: CASSQGRPPAAQYF. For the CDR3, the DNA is TGCGCCAGCAGCCAAGGACGGCCCCCAGCGGCCCAGTACTTC.

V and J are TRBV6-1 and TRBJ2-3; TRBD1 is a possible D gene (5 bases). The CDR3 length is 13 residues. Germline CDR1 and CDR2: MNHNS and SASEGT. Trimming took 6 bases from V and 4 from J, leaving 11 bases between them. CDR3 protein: CASRDSNADTQYF. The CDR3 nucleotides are TGTGCCAGCAGAGACAGTAACGCAGATACGCAGTATTTT.

CDR3 loop: CASSYPGAGANVLTF. The DNA of the CDR3 is TGTGCCAGCAGTTACCCTGGGGCTGGGGCCAACGTCCTGACTTTC. The rearrangement joins TRBV6-6 to TRBJ2-6, with unresolved D. Between the trimmed V and J ends, which lost 2 bases and 2 bases, there was a span of 7 bases. From germline, CDR1 is MNHNY and CDR2 SVGAGI (reference sequence). This CDR3 has 15 amino acids.

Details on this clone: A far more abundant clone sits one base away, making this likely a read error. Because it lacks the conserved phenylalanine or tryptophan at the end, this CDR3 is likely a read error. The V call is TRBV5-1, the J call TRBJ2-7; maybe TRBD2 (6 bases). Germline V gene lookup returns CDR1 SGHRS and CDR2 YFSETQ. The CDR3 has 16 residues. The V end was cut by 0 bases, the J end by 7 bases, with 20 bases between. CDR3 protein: CASSLVAGSTMGEQYL. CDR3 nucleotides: TGCGCCAGCAGCTTGGTGGCGGGATCTACTATGGGGGAGCAGTACCTC.

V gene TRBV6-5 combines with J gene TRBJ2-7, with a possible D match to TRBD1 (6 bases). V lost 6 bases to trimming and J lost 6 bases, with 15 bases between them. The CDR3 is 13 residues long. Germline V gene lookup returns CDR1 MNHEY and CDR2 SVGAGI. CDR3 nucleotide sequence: TGTGCCAGCAGCAGGACAGTTTTTGGCGAGCAGTACTTC. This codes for CASSRTVFGEQYF.

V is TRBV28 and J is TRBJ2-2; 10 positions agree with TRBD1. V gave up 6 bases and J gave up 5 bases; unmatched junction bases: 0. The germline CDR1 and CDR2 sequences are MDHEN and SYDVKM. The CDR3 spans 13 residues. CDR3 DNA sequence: TGTGCCAGCAGGGGACAGGGGACCGGGGAGCTGTTTTTT. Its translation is CASRGQGTGELFF.

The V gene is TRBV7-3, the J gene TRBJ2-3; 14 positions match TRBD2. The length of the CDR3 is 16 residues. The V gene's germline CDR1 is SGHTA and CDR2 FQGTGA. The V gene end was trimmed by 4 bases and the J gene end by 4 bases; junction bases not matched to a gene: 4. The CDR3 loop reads CASSSGLAGDADTQYF. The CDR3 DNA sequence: TGTGCCAGCAGCTCGGGACTAGCGGGAGACGCAGATACGCAGTATTTT.

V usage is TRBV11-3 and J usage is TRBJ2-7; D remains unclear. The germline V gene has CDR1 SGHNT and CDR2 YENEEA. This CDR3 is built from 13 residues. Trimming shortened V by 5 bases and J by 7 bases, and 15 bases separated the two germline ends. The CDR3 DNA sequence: TGTGCCAGCAGCCCCGGACGGCTCCAGGAGCAGTACTTC. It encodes CASSPGRLQEQYF.

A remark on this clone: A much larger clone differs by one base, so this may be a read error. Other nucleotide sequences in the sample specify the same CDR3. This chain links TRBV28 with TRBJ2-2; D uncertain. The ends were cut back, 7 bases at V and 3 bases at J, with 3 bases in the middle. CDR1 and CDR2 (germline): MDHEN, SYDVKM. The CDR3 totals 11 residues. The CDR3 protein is CASKDTGELFF. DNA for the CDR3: TGTGCCAGCAAGGACACCGGGGAGCTGTTTTTT.

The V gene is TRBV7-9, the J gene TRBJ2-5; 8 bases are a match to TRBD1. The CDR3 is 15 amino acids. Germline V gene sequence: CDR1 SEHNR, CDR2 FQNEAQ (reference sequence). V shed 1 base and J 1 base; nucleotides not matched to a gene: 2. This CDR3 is CASSLVTGGQETQYF. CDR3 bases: TGTGCCAGCAGCTTAGTAACAGGGGGCCAAGAGACCCAGTACTTC.

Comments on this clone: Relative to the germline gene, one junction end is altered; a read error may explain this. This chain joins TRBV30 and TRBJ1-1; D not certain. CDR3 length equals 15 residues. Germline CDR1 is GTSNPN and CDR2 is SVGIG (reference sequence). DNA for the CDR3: TGTGCCTGGAGTGTAGGCCCTCAACTGAGCACTGAAGCTTTCTTC. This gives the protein CAWSVGPQLSTEAFF.

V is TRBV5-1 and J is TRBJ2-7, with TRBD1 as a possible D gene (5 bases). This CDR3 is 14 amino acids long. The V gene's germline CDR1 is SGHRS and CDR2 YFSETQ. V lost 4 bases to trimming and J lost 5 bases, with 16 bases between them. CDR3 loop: CASSLYTGPNEQYF. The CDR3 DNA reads TGCGCCAGCAGCCTTTACACAGGTCCTAACGAGCAGTACTTC.

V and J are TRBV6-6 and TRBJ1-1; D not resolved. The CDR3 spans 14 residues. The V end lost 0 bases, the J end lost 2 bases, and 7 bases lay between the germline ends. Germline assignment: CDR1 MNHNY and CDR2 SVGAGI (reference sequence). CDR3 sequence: CASSYSGGNTEAFF. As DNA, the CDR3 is TGTGCCAGCAGTTACTCCGGCGGAAACACTGAAGCTTTCTTT.

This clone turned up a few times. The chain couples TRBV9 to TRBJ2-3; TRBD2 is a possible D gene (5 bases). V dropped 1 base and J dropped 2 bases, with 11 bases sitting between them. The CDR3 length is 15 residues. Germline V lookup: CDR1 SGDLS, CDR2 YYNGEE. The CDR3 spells CASSVQSGTTDTQYF. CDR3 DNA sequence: TGTGCCAGCAGCGTACAGAGCGGAACCACAGATACGCAGTATTTT.